Listed here are 3 T cell receptor beta chains from one sample, sequenced in a study of blood T cell repertoires in COVID-19 (dated by TCRdb to 2018 to 2021). Preparation of the library involved the immunoSEQ multiplex PCR assay. TCRdb retrieved this table from immuneACCESS and kept in-frame rearrangements only. Not all clones are present; in checked studies, unresolved V genes account for under half, and no reason is known for the remainder. The sample yields roughly 65,000 clones; roughly 92% were counted once. About 3% of the sample goes to the ten largest clones. The source material was peripheral blood. The receptors were sampled from a man between 65 and 85 years old with active COVID-19.

The gene calls are TRBV7-3 and TRBJ1-1, with TRBD1 matching 7 bases. The V gene end was trimmed by 5 bases and the J gene end by 4 bases; junction bases not matched to a gene: 7. The germline CDR1 and CDR2 sequences are SGHTA and FQGTGA. CDR3 length equals 14 residues. The CDR3 spells CASSQQGSGTEAFF. Here the CDR3 DNA reads TGTGCCAGCAGCCAACAGGGGTCGGGCACTGAAGCTTTCTTT.

The V call is TRBV18, the J call TRBJ2-7, with D possibly being TRBD1 (5 bases). Germline V CDR1 and CDR2: KGHSH, LQKENI. This CDR3 comprises 17 residues. Trimming stripped 1 base from V and 3 bases from J, with 19 bases between. CDR3 in amino acids: CASSPRQGSSRDYEQYF. DNA of the CDR3: TGTGCCAGCTCACCACGGCAGGGAAGTTCCAGGGACTACGAGCAGTACTTC.

V and J are TRBV5-4 and TRBJ2-1, with TRBD2 matching 8 bases. The V and J ends lost 4 bases and 6 bases, in that order; junction bases with no gene match: 9. CDR1 SGHNT and CDR2 YYREEE come from the germline V gene (reference sequence). CDR3 size: 15 residues. In DNA form, the CDR3 reads TGTGCCAGCAGCCCCCGTGGGAGCGGGGGCAATGAGCAGTTCTTC. This encodes CASSPRGSGGNEQFF.